Listed here is a single T cell receptor (beta chain). This clone's antigen is unknown. There are no base qualities to consult, and no much larger clone falls within one base. The data were taken from a study of cytomegalovirus exposure and HLA in healthy donors listed by TCRdb under 2017. General notes on the study: An earlier analysis of 587 of the donors reported roughly 300 Gb of sequence data and 117 million unique TCR beta sequences obtained from about 180 million T cells. A separate validation cohort of over a hundred different subjects was used in addition to the approximately 700-subject first cohort. Using immunosequencing, the study profiled T cell repertoires from 666 subjects and related those repertoires to cytomegalovirus serostatus. Roughly 5 DR-DQ haplotypes were handled as single units for association and clustering, since linkage in the cohort was strong. Among about 410 genotyped donors of the cohort, an average of about 240,000 unique TCR beta nucleotide sequences was sequenced per donor, of which about 18% were non-productive. In an earlier analysis of more than 550 of the donors, high-throughput TCR beta sequencing was used to judge whether each TCR beta V gene segment behaved as functional or pseudogenic. The genetic ancestry cluster associated with self-reported Caucasian donors included over 80% of the roughly 400 genotyped donors. Roughly 300 gigabases of sequencing data and approximately 92 million unique TCR sequences made up an early release that covered 500 to 650 HLA-typed donors. The study combined high-throughput TCR immunosequencing, statistical association of individual TCRs with disease status, and machine learning to predict cytomegalovirus infection status. In the later analysis, no new phenotypic data were used to find candidate immune exposures; instead, reliance was placed on TCR beta sequences and their occurrence across donors. A later analysis re-analyzed previously published TCR beta repertoires from roughly 600 donors and added high-resolution HLA genotyping to study TCR occurrence patterns. The aim of the study was to test whether cataloging public T cell receptors could identify signatures of past pathogen exposure. The number of typed donors differed by locus: about 629-630 for A, B, C, DRB1 and DQB1; some 500 for DQA1; 606 for DPA1; and approximately 450 for DPB1. All discovery cohort repertoires had been generated using a single sequencing platform. Alongside the repertoire data, information on donor age, sex, ethnicity and CMV serostatus was compiled. In a later genetic analysis, genome-wide SNP genotypes for about 60% of the 666 donors were used, and that subset was treated as a discovery cohort. Class I and class II HLA loci were covered by the typing at four-digit resolution. Findings and caveats that apply to the study as a whole: Some IMGT-functional V segments, including TRBV6-2 and TRBV6-3, could not be told apart with the 87-base-pair reads, so those segments were excluded. The authors suggested that the approach could potentially be extended to other disease states and immunological phenotypes. Compared with the roughly 710-donor mean, donors in an Asian-associated ancestry cluster had fewer N-insertions in productive TCRs, according to a later genetic analysis. Compared with equally common non-associated chains, HLA-associated TCR beta chains in a later analysis were more clonally expanded and had lower generation probabilities. In a later analysis, several top co-occurrence clusters were reported to appear linked to parvovirus B19, influenza, CMV and Epstein-Barr virus. When HLA alleles, especially DR and DQ, strongly co-occurred, attributing TCR associations to individual alleles was difficult. An earlier analysis of approximately 590 of the donors showed that most TCR beta V segments appeared in productive rearrangements either about 90% or about 30% of the time, which broadly matched IMGT annotations. Sequencing depth was assumed to be roughly uniform across donors in the presence/absence analyses, though that assumption may not hold. According to a later analysis, TCR association rates differed among HLA loci, with DRB1 alleles showing the most associated TCRs and HLA-C alleles showing the fewest. A later analysis found that most CMV-associated TCR beta chains appeared HLA-restricted, with HLA associations seemingly driven largely by CMV exposure. In vitro tests confirmed that a few of the cytomegalovirus-associated TCR beta chains recognize cytomegalovirus antigens. Cytomegalovirus status was reported to be diagnosed by the classifier with high specificity and sensitivity in both the original and validation cohorts. Across donors, most TCR sequences were observed very rarely, whereas some public TCRs were present in many individuals. An association between a missense DCLRE1C variant and V-gene and J-gene trimming of TCR beta chains was found in a later genetic analysis and replicated in an independent cohort. Because counts were too low, 15 or so rarely observed V segments, including chromosome 9 orphons, were excluded from the earlier analysis of 587 of the donors. Only TCR beta chains were sequenced in this cohort, and the absence of alpha or paired-chain data limited detectable features. Linkage disequilibrium might explain the correlated functional status among segregating V segments, but an unknown experimental factor could not be excluded. A cluster of highly shared sequence variants was judged likely to represent a technical artifact of the sequencing pipeline. Specific HLA alleles were associated with more than 15,000 TCR beta sequences at a false discovery rate of 0.05 in a later analysis. A further reported finding was that TCR beta sequences accurately predicted the HLA-A and HLA-B alleles for most subjects in the first cohort. Because HLA typing was missing for some donors at each locus, association tests included only the typed subset. For the cohort, immune exposure information was limited to CMV serostatus. A total of 150 to 200 TCR beta chains were listed by the study as associated with cytomegalovirus.

In total, approximately 610 healthy bone marrow donors made up the cohort. Cohort members were all nominally healthy when sampled, although unrecorded immune exposures were likely present. The donor tested CMV seronegative, placing the donor among the roughly 400 seronegative members of the cohort. Each donor provided a peripheral blood sample, and peripheral blood mononuclear cells were used for TCR beta sequencing. Genomic DNA was extracted from the blood cell samples with the Qiagen DNeasy Blood Extraction Kit. Cut back by 4 bases and 6 bases, the V and J ends lie 14 bases apart. The CDR3 sequence holds 14 residues, the cysteine and phenylalanine included. The kept DNA is CDR3 alone, 42 bases in frame from the first base. CDR1 MGHRA and CDR2 YSYEKL were looked up in the germline V gene. Library generation was performed with the immunoSEQ multiplex PCR assay. A mixture of 60 forward primers for TCR Vbeta segments and 13 reverse primers for TCR Jbeta segments was used in the multiplex PCR. A multiplex PCR assay on genomic DNA amplified the CDR3 region of rearranged TCR beta genes. On the Illumina HiSeq System, the amplified TCR beta libraries were sequenced as 87-base-pair reads. Turning to the authors' computational methods: A later analysis tallied about 77 million unique TCR beta chains across the 666 repertoires, and about 12 million of those chains were shared by two or more donors. To remove PCR and sequencing errors, raw reads were error-corrected and collapsed into unique sequences using a nearest-neighbor algorithm that merged closely related sequences. Alignment of CDR3 sequences to IMGT reference sequences was used to assign V, D and J gene segments. Each retained sequence needed at least a six-nucleotide match to both a V gene segment and a J gene segment. A rearrangement was called productive if the CDR3 had no stop codons and remained in frame with V and J, and every other rearrangement was called non-productive. CDR3 was defined according to IMGT convention as the region running from the second conserved V-encoded cysteine to the conserved J-encoded phenylalanine. In an earlier analysis of 587 of the donors, sequences lacking an unambiguous match to a single V gene segment were excluded. In an earlier analysis of more than 500 of the donors, a V segment was called functional when productive rearrangements were above 56.7%, and segregating when the standard deviation between donors exceeded 5%. A statistical classification framework was built for diagnosing cytomegalovirus status from the catalog of TCR beta chain sequences. V and J gene assignment, in a later analysis, came from comparing TCR nucleotide sequences with IMGT/GENE-DB human TR gene sequences. In a later analysis, CDR3 sequences and most-parsimonious VDJ recombination scenarios were assigned using the TCRdist pipeline. In a later analysis, each TCR beta chain was defined by its CDR3 amino acid sequence together with its V-gene family, and reads lacking a unique V-gene family were excluded. As a way to deal with suspected cross-contamination and a sequencing artifact, a later analysis dropped nearly 600 nucleotide sequences that were highly shared and had low generation probability. For each public chain, a later analysis derived a clonal expansion index from normalized ranks of inferred template counts within each repertoire. Generation probabilities in a later analysis came from a VDJ recombination model fitted to out-of-frame rearrangements, and those results were checked against IGoR. In a later analysis, hypergeometric tests were used to score TCR-TCR, TCR-HLA and TCR-CMV co-occurrence, with a repertoire-size bias correction applied to TCR pairs. A later analysis estimated false discovery rates by permuting HLA or CMV assignments 20 times. In a later analysis, co-occurring TCRs were grouped with DBSCAN, and TCRdist sequence similarity was added when clustering was performed within HLA-allele-positive subsets. Co-occurrence clustering excluded repertoires with fewer than 30,000 or more than 120,000 public chains, plus five with anomalous nucleotide sharing. The clones in this table, taken by TCRdb from immuneACCESS, are in-frame only. Not every clone is retained; where verified, under half of the shortfall comes from an unresolved V gene, and the cause of the rest is unknown. V and J calls and clone size follow that table, whereas D and trimming were derived from the DNA. The sample data list around 150,000 clones, and roughly four fifths of these were observed just once. Approximately 3.6% of the sample rests with the top ten.

The sequenced sample was PBMCs. In this chain, TRBV4-1 is recombined with TRBJ2-3; 6 matching bases give a weak D call of TRBD2. The clonotype originates from a male donor in good health and CMV-seronegative. This receptor carries the CDR3 CASSRGGVADTQYF. In nucleotides, the sequence is TGCGCCAGCAGCCGAGGAGGGGTAGCGGATACGCAGTATTTT.